The clone carrying this T cell receptor (beta chain) was seen at least ten times. Its target is unknown. The sample originates from a study of T cell repertoires in cytomegalovirus infection. MiXCR was run by TCRdb on the reads, yielding one entry per CDR3 protein. The sample holds about 770,000 distinct CDR3 sequences, 25% to 35% seen once. Germline lookup yields CDR1 SGHVS and CDR2 FQNEAQ. The CDR3 runs 18 residues. V lost 5 bases to trimming and J lost 7 bases; unmatched junction nucleotides: 12. The chain joins TRBV7-8 to TRBJ2-1; TRBD2 aligns across 15 bases. The receptor's source is a human donor in good health (CMV status not recorded). Some clones in this sample may be carry-over from other donors' samples. This sample comprised cultured CD8+ T cells from PBMCs, obtained from culture after CMV antigen stimulation. This CDR3 reads CASSPFAGLAGGLNEQFF. CDR3 DNA: TGTGCCAGCAGCCCATTTGCCGGACTAGCGGGGGGGTTAAATGAGCAGTTCTTC.